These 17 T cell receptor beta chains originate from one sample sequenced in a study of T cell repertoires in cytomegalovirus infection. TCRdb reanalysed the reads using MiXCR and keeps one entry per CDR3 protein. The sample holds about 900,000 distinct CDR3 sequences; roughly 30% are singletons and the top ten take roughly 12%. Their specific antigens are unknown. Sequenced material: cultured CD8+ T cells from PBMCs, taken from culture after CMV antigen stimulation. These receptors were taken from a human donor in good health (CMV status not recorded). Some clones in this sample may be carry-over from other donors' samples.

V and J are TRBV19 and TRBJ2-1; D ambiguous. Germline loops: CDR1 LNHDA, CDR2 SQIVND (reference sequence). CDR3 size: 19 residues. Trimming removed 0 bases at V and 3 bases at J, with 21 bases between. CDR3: CASSIDGGFGLPIYNEQFF. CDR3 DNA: TGTGCCAGTAGTATAGATGGTGGCTTCGGCCTCCCGATCTACAATGAGCAGTTCTTC. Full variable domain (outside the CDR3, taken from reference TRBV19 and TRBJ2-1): DGGITQSPKYLFRKEGQNVTLSCEQNLNHDAMYWYRQDPGQGLRLIYYSQIVNDFQKGDIAEGYSVSREKKESFPLTVTSAQKNPTAFYLCASSIDGGFGLPIYNEQFFGPGTRLTVL.

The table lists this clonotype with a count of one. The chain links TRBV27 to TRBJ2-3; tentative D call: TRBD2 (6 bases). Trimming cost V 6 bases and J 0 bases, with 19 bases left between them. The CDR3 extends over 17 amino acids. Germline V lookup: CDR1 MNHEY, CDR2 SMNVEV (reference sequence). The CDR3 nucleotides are TGTGCCAGCAGCTCCCCGTTCCGGGGGTGGAGCACAGATACGCAGTATTTT. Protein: CASSSPFRGWSTDTQYF.

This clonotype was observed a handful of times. Written as DNA, the CDR3 is TGTGCCAGTAGTTTTACAGATGAAGCTTTCTTT. Translation: CASSFTDEAFF. The rearrangement joins TRBV19 to TRBJ1-1; D is uncertain. This CDR3 is built from 11 residues. V lost 5 bases to trimming and J lost 7 bases, with 8 bases between them. Germline assignment: CDR1 LNHDA and CDR2 SQIVND (reference sequence).

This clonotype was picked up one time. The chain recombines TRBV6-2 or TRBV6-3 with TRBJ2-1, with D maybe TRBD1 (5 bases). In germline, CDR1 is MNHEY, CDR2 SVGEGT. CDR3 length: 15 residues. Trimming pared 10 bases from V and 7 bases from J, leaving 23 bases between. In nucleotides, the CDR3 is TGTGCCATATCTAGGACAACCCCTGTGGGGAATGAGCAGTTCTTC. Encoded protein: CAISRTTPVGNEQFF.

This chain's CDR3 is CASSLLYGQGESSYNEQFF. The CDR3 coding sequence is TGTGCCAGCAGCCTACTTTACGGACAGGGAGAAAGCTCCTACAATGAGCAGTTCTTC. This sequence joins TRBV7-6 and TRBJ2-1; TRBD1 matches at 8 bases. Per germline, CDR1 SGHVS and CDR2 FNYEAQ. The CDR3 extends over 19 amino acids. V lost 5 bases to trimming and J lost 0 bases; unmatched junction nucleotides: 15.

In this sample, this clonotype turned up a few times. This chain's CDR3 is CASTFSGELFF. CDR3 DNA: TGTGCCAGTACCTTCTCCGGGGAGCTGTTTTTT. The genes are TRBV19 and TRBJ2-2; no reliable D call. Germline V CDR1 and CDR2: LNHDA, SQIVND (reference sequence). Trimming cost V 7 bases and J 6 bases, with 6 bases left between them. This CDR3 region has 11 residues. Filled out from reference TRBV19 and TRBJ2-2, the complete variable domain reads DGGITQSPKYLFRKEGQNVTLSCEQNLNHDAMYWYRQDPGQGLRLIYYSQIVNDFQKGDIAEGYSVSREKKESFPLTVTSAQKNPTAFYLCASTFSGELFFGEGSRLTVL.

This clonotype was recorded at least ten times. As DNA, the CDR3 is TGTGCCAGCAGCTTATGGGCGGGGGAACTCTACGAGCAGTACTTC. This codes for CASSLWAGELYEQYF. This chain joins TRBV7-2 and TRBJ2-7, with TRBD2 matching over 7 bases. Germline loops: CDR1 SGHTA, CDR2 FQGNSA. The CDR3 contains 15 residues. Losses at the gene ends were 2 bases for V and 3 bases for J; bases not matched to a gene: 7.

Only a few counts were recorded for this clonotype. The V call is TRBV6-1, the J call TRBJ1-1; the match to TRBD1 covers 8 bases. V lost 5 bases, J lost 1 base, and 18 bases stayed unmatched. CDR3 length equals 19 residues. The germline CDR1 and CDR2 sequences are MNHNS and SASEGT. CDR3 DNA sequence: TGTGCCAGCAGTCCCCTAGGAGGACGGCAGGGGGCCTGGAACACTGAAGCTTTCTTT. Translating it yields CASSPLGGRQGAWNTEAFF.

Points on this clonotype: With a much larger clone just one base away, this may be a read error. CDR3: CVSSRGQVEQYTF. CDR3 nucleotides: TGTGTCAGCAGCCGCGGACAGGTGGAGCAATACACCTTC. This chain joins TRBV7-9 and TRBJ1-2; TRBD1 matches 7 bases. CDR3 length: 13 amino acids. Germline CDR1 is SEHNR and CDR2 is FQNEAQ (reference sequence).

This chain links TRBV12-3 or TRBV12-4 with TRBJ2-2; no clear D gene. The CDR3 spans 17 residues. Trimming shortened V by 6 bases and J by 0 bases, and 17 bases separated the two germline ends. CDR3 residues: CASRLGTITANTGELFF. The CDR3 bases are TGTGCCAGCAGGCTGGGAACCATCACTGCGAACACCGGGGAGCTGTTTTTT.

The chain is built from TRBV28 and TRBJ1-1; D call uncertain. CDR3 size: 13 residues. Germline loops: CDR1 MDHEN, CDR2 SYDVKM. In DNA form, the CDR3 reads TGTGCAAGCTCATGGCTGATGAACACTGAAGCTTTCTTT. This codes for CASSWLMNTEAFF.

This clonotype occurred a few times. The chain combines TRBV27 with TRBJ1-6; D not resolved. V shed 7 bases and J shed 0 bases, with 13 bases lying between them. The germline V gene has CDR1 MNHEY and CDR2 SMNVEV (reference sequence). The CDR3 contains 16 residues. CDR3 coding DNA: TGTGCCAGCAAGAACAGCTACGTCTCCTATAATTCACCCCTCCACTTT. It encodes CASKNSYVSYNSPLHF.

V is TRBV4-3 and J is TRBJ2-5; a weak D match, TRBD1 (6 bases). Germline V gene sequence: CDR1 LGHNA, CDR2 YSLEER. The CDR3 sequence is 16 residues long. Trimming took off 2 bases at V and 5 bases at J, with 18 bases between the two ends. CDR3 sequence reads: CASSQSGTGFWETQYF. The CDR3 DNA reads TGCGCCAGCAGCCAAAGTGGTACAGGGTTCTGGGAGACCCAGTACTTC.

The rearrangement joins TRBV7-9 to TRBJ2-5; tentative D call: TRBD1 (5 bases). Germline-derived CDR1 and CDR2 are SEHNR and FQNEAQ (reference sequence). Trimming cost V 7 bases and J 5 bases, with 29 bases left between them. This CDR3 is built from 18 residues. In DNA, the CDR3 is TGTGCCAGCACCCTAACCCCAAGGAAAGGGGTCAAGTGGGAGACCCAGTACTTC. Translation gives CASTLTPRKGVKWETQYF.

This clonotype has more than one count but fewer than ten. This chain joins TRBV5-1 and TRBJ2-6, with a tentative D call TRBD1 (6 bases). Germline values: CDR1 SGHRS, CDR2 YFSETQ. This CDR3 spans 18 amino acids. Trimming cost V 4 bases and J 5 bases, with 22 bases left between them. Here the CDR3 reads CASSASDSPYTWANVLTF. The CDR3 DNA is TGCGCCAGCAGCGCCTCGGACAGCCCCTACACCTGGGCCAACGTCCTGACTTTC.

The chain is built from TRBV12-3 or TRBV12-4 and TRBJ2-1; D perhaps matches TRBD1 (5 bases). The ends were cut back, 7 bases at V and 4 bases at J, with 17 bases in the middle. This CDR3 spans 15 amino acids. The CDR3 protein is CASTTIRTLYNEQFF. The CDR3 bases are TGTGCCAGCACCACCATCCGGACACTTTACAATGAGCAGTTCTTC.

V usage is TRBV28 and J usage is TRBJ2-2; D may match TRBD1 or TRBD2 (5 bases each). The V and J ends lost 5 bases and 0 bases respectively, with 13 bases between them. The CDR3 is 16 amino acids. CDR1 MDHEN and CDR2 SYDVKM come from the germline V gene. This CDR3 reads CASSILRDPNTGELFF. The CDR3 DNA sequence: TGTGCCAGCAGTATCCTACGGGACCCGAACACCGGGGAGCTGTTTTTT.